Below, 23 T cell receptor beta chains from the same sample are listed, as sequenced in a study of OX40 agonist ivuxolimab in advanced cancers. This table comes from immunoSEQ multiplex PCR, and its TCRdb copy is limited to in-frame clones, with some not included. The table lists around 72,000 clones, about 88% of them singletons. The sequencing used CD4+ or CD8+ T cells sorted from blood, collected in a trial of the OX40 agonist ivuxolimab. These receptor sequences come from an adult with an advanced solid tumor such as melanoma, head and neck, liver or kidney cancer.

This sequence joins TRBV28 and TRBJ2-1; the D gene could be TRBD1 or TRBD2 (5 bases each). The length of the CDR3 is 15 residues. V dropped 5 bases and J dropped 0 bases, with 11 bases sitting between them. Germline-derived CDR1 and CDR2 are MDHEN and SYDVKM. CDR3: CASSTGPRSYNEQFF. CDR3 bases: TGTGCCAGCAGTACGGGACCGCGCTCCTACAATGAGCAGTTCTTC.

The V call is TRBV18, the J call TRBJ2-5; D unresolved. V lost 2 bases, J lost 0 bases, and 10 bases lay in between. Per the germline V gene, CDR1 is KGHSH and CDR2 is LQKENI. CDR3 length equals 15 residues. CDR3 coding DNA: TGTGCCAGCTCACCAGGCAGATCAGACCAAGAGACCCAGTACTTC. It is translated as CASSPGRSDQETQYF.

CDR3 sequence (DNA): TGCGCCAGCAGCTTGGTACCACAGGGGGCCGGAAGTAATGAAAAACTGTTTTTT. It codes for CASSLVPQGAGSNEKLFF. The J gene is TRBJ1-4, the V gene TRBV5-1, with 9 bases fitting TRBD1. CDR3 length: 18 residues. The V and J ends lost 0 bases and 4 bases, in that order; junction bases with no gene match: 10. CDR1 is SGHRS, CDR2 YFSETQ, per germline.

This chain links TRBV5-1 with TRBJ1-5; 7 nucleotides line up with TRBD1. With 0 bases clipped from V and 3 bases from J, the junction kept 3 bases outside the gene matches. The CDR3 is made up of 15 amino acids. In germline, CDR1 is SGHRS, CDR2 YFSETQ. The DNA of the CDR3 is TGCGCCAGCAGCTTGGGGGACAGTTCCAATCAGCCCCAGCATTTT. Its translation: CASSLGDSSNQPQHF.

The chain has TRBV5-5 and TRBJ2-1, with 7 bases matching TRBD1. The V gene end was trimmed by 0 bases and the J gene end by 6 bases; junction bases not matched to a gene: 12. Germline V gene lookup returns CDR1 SGHKS and CDR2 YYEKEE (reference sequence). The CDR3 has 17 residues. CDR3 nucleotide sequence: TGTGCCAGCAGCTTGGCCCGGGACAGCCGGTTGATCAATGAGCAGTTCTTC. Translated: CASSLARDSRLINEQFF.

The CDR3 DNA reads as TGTGCCAGCTCATCTACCCTGGGGCTAGCGGGAGGCCCCCCCAGTGAGACCCAGTACTTC. This encodes CASSSTLGLAGGPPSETQYF. V gene TRBV18 combines with J gene TRBJ2-5; TRBD2 matches at 11 bases. The CDR3 loop spans 20 amino acids. V dropped 5 bases and J dropped 5; count of bases not matched to a gene: 22. Germline assignment: CDR1 KGHSH and CDR2 LQKENI.

J is TRBJ2-3 and V is TRBV7-2; a possible D gene is TRBD2 (5 bases). V lost 0 bases to trimming and J lost 1 base, with 11 bases between them. Germline assignment: CDR1 SGHTA and CDR2 FQGNSA. CDR3 length: 16 residues. The chain's CDR3 is CASSLARVSGTDTQYF. The CDR3 DNA sequence: TGTGCCAGCAGCTTAGCGAGGGTCAGCGGCACAGATACGCAGTATTTT.

This clone has just one count. This sequence joins TRBV28 and TRBJ1-3, with 7 positions matching TRBD1. J lost 5 bases, V lost 3 bases, and 10 bases had no gene match. Germline values: CDR1 MDHEN, CDR2 SYDVKM. This CDR3 has 16 residues. The CDR3 region is CASSFPGGGIRNTIYF. The CDR3 DNA reads as TGTGCCAGCAGTTTCCCAGGGGGGGGGATAAGAAACACCATATATTTT.

The genes are TRBV2 and TRBJ2-1; 11 bases map to TRBD2. Germline lookup yields CDR1 SNHLY and CDR2 FYNNEI. The CDR3 contains 14 residues. With V trimmed by 8 bases and J by 3 bases, 3 bases remained unmatched. CDR3 region: CASETSGIYNEQFF. CDR3 nucleotides: TGTGCCAGCGAGACTAGCGGGATCTACAATGAGCAGTTCTTC.

This clone was seen more than once but under ten times. This chain links TRBV5-1 with TRBJ2-5, with D possibly called TRBD1 or TRBD2 (6 bases each). CDR3 length equals 15 residues. Trimming removed 0 bases at V and 3 bases at J, with 12 bases between. Germline loops: CDR1 SGHRS, CDR2 YFSETQ. The CDR3 loop is CASSLVQGGEETQYF. CDR3 bases: TGCGCCAGCAGCTTGGTACAGGGAGGAGAAGAGACCCAGTACTTC.

CDR3 nucleotides: TGTGCCAGCAGTGAAGAAACTAGCGGGAGTGAAACGCAGTATTTT. This translates into CASSEETSGSETQYF. This chain links TRBV6-1 with TRBJ2-3; 11 bases are a match to TRBD2. The CDR3 has 15 residues. The ends lost 1 base at V and 9 bases at J; junction bases unmatched: 6. CDR1 MNHNS and CDR2 SASEGT come from the germline V gene.

The rearrangement uses TRBV10-2 and TRBJ1-5; no clear D. Trimming left V 6 bases short and J 3 bases short, with 9 bases between. CDR1 and CDR2 (germline): WSHSY, SAAADI. This CDR3 region has 13 residues. CDR3 sequence: CASRGMSNQPQHF. CDR3 coding DNA: TGCGCCAGCAGGGGAATGTCCAATCAGCCCCAGCATTTT.

CDR3 region: CASSPLSGSETQYF. CDR3 nucleotides: TGTGCCAGCTCACCCCTTAGCGGGAGTGAGACCCAGTACTTC. This chain connects TRBV18 to TRBJ2-5, with 9 nucleotides matching TRBD2. Trimming cost V 3 bases and J 5 bases; bases outside gene matches: 4. Germline values: CDR1 KGHSH, CDR2 LQKENI. The CDR3 is 14 residues long.

V and J are TRBV12-5 and TRBJ2-1, with 10 positions matching TRBD2. The J segment lost 3 bases and the V segment lost 1 base, leaving 3 bases of the junction unmatched. This CDR3 has 16 amino acids. CDR1 is LGHNT, CDR2 FRNRAP, per germline. DNA of the CDR3: TGTGCTAGTGGTTTGGGAGCGGGAGGGTTCTACAATGAGCAGTTCTTC. It codes for CASGLGAGGFYNEQFF.

The chain uses TRBV6-6 and TRBJ2-7, with a weak D call TRBD2 (5 bases). The CDR3 contains 14 residues. CDR1 is MNHNY, CDR2 SVGAGI, per germline (reference sequence). Deletions cut 4 bases from V and 0 bases from J, with 10 bases between. CDR3 amino acids: CASSSVRDSYEQYF. CDR3 DNA sequence: TGTGCCAGCAGTTCCGTCCGGGACTCCTACGAGCAGTACTTC.

The V call is TRBV5-4, the J call TRBJ2-7, with a possible D match to TRBD1 (6 bases). Germline CDR1 and CDR2: SGHNT and YYREEE (reference sequence). The V end lost 4 bases, the J end lost 0 bases, and 11 bases lay between the germline ends. The CDR3 consists of 14 residues. The CDR3 DNA reads as TGTGCCAGCAGCCAAGACAGGCGCTCCTACGAGCAGTACTTC. Its translation is CASSQDRRSYEQYF.

The V gene is TRBV2, the J gene TRBJ2-1; 8 bases are shared with TRBD2. The junction had 8 bases not matched to a gene; V was cut back by 6 bases and J by 4 bases. In germline, CDR1 is SNHLY, CDR2 FYNNEI. CDR3 length: 15 residues. In nucleotides, the CDR3 is TGTGCCAGCAGGGGGCTAGCGGGTGGGTACAATGAGCAGTTCTTC. Translating gives CASRGLAGGYNEQFF.

CDR3: CASRKADRDYQPQHF. CDR3 in DNA: TGTGCCAGCAGAAAGGCGGACAGAGATTATCAGCCCCAGCATTTT. The chain employs TRBV19 and TRBJ1-5, with a weak D call TRBD1 (6 bases). Germline lookup yields CDR1 LNHDA and CDR2 SQIVND (reference sequence). The CDR3 is made up of 15 amino acids. The V and J ends lost 9 bases and 5 bases respectively, with 20 bases between them.

The chain's CDR3 is CASSLGLSASTIQETQYF. The DNA for the CDR3 is TGCGCCAGCAGCTTGGGACTATCGGCCTCAACGATCCAAGAGACCCAGTACTTC. V and J are TRBV5-1 and TRBJ2-5; D perhaps matches TRBD2 (5 bases). The CDR3 length is 18 residues. Trimming left V 0 bases short and J 1 base short, with 19 bases between. Germline-derived CDR1 and CDR2 are SGHRS and YFSETQ.

The chain couples TRBV5-4 to TRBJ2-1; D remains ambiguous. Germline loops: CDR1 SGHNT, CDR2 YYREEE (reference sequence). The CDR3 has 14 amino acids. V lost 10 bases to trimming and J lost 0 bases, with 14 bases between them. DNA of the CDR3: TGTGCCTTCCTTGCGGCAAGCTCCTACAATGAGCAGTTCTTC. Amino acid sequence: CAFLAASSYNEQFF.

A word on this clone: The sample carries other DNA sequences with the same CDR3. CDR3 in amino acids: CASSEGEQGGAVAFF. The CDR3 region has the DNA TGTGCCAGCAGTGAGGGCGAACAGGGGGGCGCAGTCGCTTTCTTT. The J gene is TRBJ1-1, the V gene TRBV2; TRBD1 matches 8 bases. V gave up 3 bases and J gave up 11 bases; unmatched junction bases: 14. Germline V CDR1 and CDR2: SNHLY, FYNNEI. The CDR3 consists of 15 residues. Drawing the rest from reference TRBV2 and TRBJ1-1, the complete variable domain is EPEVTQTPSHQVTQMGQEVILRCVPISNHLYFYWYRQILGQKVEFLVSFYNNEISEKSEIFDDQFSVERPDGSNFTLKIRSTKLEDSAMYFCASSEGEQGGAVAFFGQGTRLTVV.

This chain links TRBV19 with TRBJ1-1, with 7 bases fitting TRBD1. Germline CDR1 and CDR2: LNHDA and SQIVND (reference sequence). V trimming: 6 bases; J trimming: 0 bases; junction bases outside the gene matches: 7. The CDR3 covers 15 residues. The CDR3 reads CASRTPGQMNTEAFF. The CDR3 DNA reads TGTGCCAGTAGAACTCCGGGACAGATGAACACTGAAGCTTTCTTT.

The V and J genes are TRBV5-8 and TRBJ2-5, with a possible D match to TRBD1 (6 bases). The germline gives CDR1 SGHTS, CDR2 YDEGEE. This CDR3 has 18 amino acids. The germline V and J ends were trimmed by 0 bases and 5 bases, with 23 bases remaining between them. The CDR3 sequence is CASSLEWGLGGQGETQYF. The DNA of the CDR3 is TGTGCCAGCAGCTTGGAATGGGGGCTAGGTGGCCAAGGGGAGACCCAGTACTTC.